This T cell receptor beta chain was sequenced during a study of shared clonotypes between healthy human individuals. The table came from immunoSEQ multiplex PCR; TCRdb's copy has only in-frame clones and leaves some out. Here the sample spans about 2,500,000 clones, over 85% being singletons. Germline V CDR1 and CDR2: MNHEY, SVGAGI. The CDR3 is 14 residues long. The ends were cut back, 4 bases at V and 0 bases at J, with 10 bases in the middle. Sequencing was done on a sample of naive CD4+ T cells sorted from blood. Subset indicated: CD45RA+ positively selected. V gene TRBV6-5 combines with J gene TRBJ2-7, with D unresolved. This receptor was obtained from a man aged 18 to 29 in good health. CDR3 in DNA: TGTGCCAGCAGTTCCACAGCCCTCTCCTACGAGCAGTACTTC. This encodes CASSSTALSYEQYF.